What follows describes a single T cell receptor (beta chain). Its antigen is as yet unknown. TCRdb itself ran the 5' RACE reads through MiXCR, one entry per CDR3 protein. The repertoire includes some 240,000 distinct CDR3 sequences, over 4.5% of them detected once, and 3% to 4% sits in the top ten. The CDR3 runs to 15 residues. The trim removed 5 bases at V and 5 bases at J, leaving 10 bases unmatched. Germline CDR1 reads MNHNS; CDR2 reads SASEGT. The data originate from a study of T cells after yellow fever vaccination. Study outcomes and limitations: Booster sampling recovered most clones from primary vaccination (approximately 96% CD4, approximately 88% CD8). Clonotype sharing between CD4 and CD8 compartments was small.

The source of this sequence is a man between 18 and 35 years old who received the YFV17D yellow fever vaccine. V is TRBV6-1 and J is TRBJ2-7; TRBD1 agrees at 9 bases. The input for sequencing was CD4+ T cells sorted from PBMCs, taken on the day of the yellow fever booster vaccination. CDR3 amino acids: CASSILRDRVHEQYF. CDR3 coding DNA: TGTGCCAGCAGTATACTCCGGGACAGGGTCCACGAGCAGTACTTC.